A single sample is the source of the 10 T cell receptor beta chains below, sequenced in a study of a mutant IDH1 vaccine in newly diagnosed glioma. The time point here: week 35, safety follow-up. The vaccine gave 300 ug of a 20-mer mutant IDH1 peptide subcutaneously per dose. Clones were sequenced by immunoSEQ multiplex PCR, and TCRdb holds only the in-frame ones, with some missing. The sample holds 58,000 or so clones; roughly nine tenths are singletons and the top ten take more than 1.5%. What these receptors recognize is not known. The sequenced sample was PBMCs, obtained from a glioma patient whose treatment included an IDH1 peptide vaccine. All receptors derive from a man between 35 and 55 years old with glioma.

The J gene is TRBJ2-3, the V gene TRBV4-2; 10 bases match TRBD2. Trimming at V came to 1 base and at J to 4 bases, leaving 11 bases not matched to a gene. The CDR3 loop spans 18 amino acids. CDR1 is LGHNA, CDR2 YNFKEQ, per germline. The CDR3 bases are TGTGCCAGCAGCCAAGTCCCCGGGCTAGCGGGAGTAGCAGATACGCAGTATTTT. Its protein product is CASSQVPGLAGVADTQYF.

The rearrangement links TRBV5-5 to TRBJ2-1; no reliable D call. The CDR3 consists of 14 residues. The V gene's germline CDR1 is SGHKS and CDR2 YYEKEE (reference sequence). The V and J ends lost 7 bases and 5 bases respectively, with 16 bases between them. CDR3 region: CASSSVQVNNEQFF. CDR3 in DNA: TGTGCCAGCTCCAGTGTACAAGTTAACAATGAGCAGTTCTTC.

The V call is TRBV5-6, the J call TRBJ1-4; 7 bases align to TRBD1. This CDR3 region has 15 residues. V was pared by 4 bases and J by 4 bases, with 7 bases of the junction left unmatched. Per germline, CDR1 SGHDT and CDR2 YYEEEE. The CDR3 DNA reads TGTGCCAGCAGCACCAAGACAGGGAATAATGAAAAACTGTTTTTT. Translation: CASSTKTGNNEKLFF.

CDR3 sequence: CASSRGQGGRFF. The CDR3 nucleotides read TGTGCCAGCAGCCGGGGACAGGGTGGGAGGTTCTTC. V usage is TRBV2 and J usage is TRBJ2-1; 9 bases match TRBD1. V lost 6 bases, J lost 15 bases, and 9 bases stayed unmatched. The CDR3 has 12 residues. The germline V gene has CDR1 SNHLY and CDR2 FYNNEI.

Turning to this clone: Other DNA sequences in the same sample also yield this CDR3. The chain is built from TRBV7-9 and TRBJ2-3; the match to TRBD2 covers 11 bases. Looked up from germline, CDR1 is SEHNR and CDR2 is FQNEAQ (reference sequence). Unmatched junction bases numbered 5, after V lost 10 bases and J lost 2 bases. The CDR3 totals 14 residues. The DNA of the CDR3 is TGTGCCACCTTAGCGGGAGGGTCCACAGATACGCAGTATTTT. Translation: CATLAGGSTDTQYF. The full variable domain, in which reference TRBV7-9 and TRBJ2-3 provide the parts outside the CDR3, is DTGVSQNPRHKITKRGQNVTFRCDPISEHNRLYWYRQTLGQGPEFLTYFQNEAQLEKSRLLSDRFSAERPKGSFSTLEIQRTEQGDSAMYLCATLAGGSTDTQYFGPGTRLTVL.

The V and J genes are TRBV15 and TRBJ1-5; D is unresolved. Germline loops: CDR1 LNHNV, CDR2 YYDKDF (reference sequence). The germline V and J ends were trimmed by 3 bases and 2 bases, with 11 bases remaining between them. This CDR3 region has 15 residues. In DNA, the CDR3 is TGTGCCACCAGCAGCGCCACTTGGGGCAATCAGCCCCAGCATTTT. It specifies CATSSATWGNQPQHF. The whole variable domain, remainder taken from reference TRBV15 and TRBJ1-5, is DAMVIQNPRYQVTQFGKPVTLSCSQTLNHNVMYWYQQKSSQAPKLLFHYYDKDFNNEADTPDNFQSRRPNTSFCFLDIRSPGLGDTAMYLCATSSATWGNQPQHFGDGTRLSIL.

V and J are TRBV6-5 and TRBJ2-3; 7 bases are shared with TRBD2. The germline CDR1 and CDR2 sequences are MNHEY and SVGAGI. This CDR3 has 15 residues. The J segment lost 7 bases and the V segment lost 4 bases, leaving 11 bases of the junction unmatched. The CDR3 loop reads CASSLAGVGVYTQYF. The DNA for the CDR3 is TGTGCCAGCAGTTTGGCGGGAGTGGGGGTCTATACGCAGTATTTT.

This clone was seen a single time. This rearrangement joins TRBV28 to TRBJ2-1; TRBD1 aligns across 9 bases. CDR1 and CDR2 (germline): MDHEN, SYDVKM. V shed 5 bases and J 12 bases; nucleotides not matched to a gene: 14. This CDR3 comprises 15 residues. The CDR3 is CASSPWGQGFERQFF. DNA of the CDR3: TGTGCCAGCAGTCCCTGGGGACAGGGATTTGAAAGGCAGTTCTTC.

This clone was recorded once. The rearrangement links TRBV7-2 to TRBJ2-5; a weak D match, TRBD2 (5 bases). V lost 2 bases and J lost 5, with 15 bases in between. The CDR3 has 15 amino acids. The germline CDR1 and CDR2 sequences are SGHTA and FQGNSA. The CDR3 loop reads CASSLNPLARETQYF. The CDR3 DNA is TGTGCCAGCAGCTTAAACCCCCTAGCTCGGGAGACCCAGTACTTC.

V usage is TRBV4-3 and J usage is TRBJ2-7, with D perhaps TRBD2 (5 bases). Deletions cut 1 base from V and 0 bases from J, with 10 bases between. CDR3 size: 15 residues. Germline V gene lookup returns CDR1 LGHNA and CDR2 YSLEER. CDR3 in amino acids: CASSQGDTSSYEQYF. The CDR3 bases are TGCGCCAGCAGCCAAGGCGACACTAGCTCCTACGAGCAGTACTTC.